The clone carrying this TCR beta chain was picked up many times. This entry is derived from a study of spatial heterogeneity in lung cancer. Across the study: The study observed each unique TCR and UMI combination more than ten times on average in raw reads.

Each CDR3 protein is one row after TCRdb ran MiXCR on the 5' RACE reads. Among tens of thousands of distinct CDR3 sequences listed, under 7% were seen once. The time point: sample taken at primary tumor resection. From tumor, nontumor lung or frozen PBMC, whole RNA was taken unsorted for sequencing. 72 TRACERx patients with early, untreated non-small cell lung cancer donated samples. This TCR was sampled from a male donor with early-stage non-small cell lung cancer. The sequenced sample was PBMCs, obtained at surgery.

This chain's CDR3 is CASTLGGRSTDTQYF. CDR3 DNA sequence: TGTGCCAGCACTCTGGGGGGACGGAGCACAGATACGCAGTATTTT. The rearrangement joins TRBV2 to TRBJ2-3, with a possible D match to TRBD2 (6 bases). This CDR3 region has 15 residues. Per the germline V gene, CDR1 is SNHLY and CDR2 is FYNNEI. V lost 7 bases and J lost 0, with 14 bases in between. Variable domain in full (rest from reference TRBV2 and TRBJ2-3): EPEVTQTPSHQVTQMGQEVILRCVPISNHLYFYWYRQILGQKVEFLVSFYNNEISEKSEIFDDQFSVERPDGSNFTLKIRSTKLEDSAMYFCASTLGGRSTDTQYFGPGTRLTVL.